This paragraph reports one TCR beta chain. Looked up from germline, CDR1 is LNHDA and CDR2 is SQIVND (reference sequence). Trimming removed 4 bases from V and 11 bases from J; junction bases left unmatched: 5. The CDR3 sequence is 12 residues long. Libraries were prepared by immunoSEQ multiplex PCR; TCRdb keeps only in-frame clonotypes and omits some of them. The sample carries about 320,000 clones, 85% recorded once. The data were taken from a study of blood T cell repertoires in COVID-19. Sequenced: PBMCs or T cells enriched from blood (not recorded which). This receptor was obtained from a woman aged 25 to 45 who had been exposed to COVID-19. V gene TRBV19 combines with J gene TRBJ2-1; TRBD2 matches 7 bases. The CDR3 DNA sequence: TGTGCCAGTAGTACTTCCGGGACTAAGCAGTTCTTC. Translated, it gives CASSTSGTKQFF.